What follows describes a single TCR beta chain. Running of the assay took place at deep level. Splitting of each subset's genomic DNA was done evenly across several immunoSEQ plates. DNA at about 190 ng, 25,000 to 35,000 T cell genomes, went into sorted-subset replicate PCRs. Assay used: immunoSEQ multiplex PCR; TCRdb lists only in-frame clones, some missing. The sample holds about 2.4 million clones; about 92% are singletons and the top ten take over 0.12%. This sample stems from a study of shared clonotypes between healthy human individuals. The CDR3 spans 15 residues. V was clipped by 0 bases and J by 8 bases; unmatched bases: 7. The germline V gene encodes CDR1 SGHDT and CDR2 YYEEEE.

The clonotype comes from a man younger than 35 in good health. The chain joins TRBV5-6 to TRBJ1-5; the match to TRBD1 covers 8 bases. The sample taken for sequencing was naive CD4+ T cells sorted from blood. Subset defined: CD45RA+ positively selected. CDR3 sequence: CASSLGDRLNEPQHF. The CDR3 DNA is TGTGCCAGCAGCTTGGGGGACAGGTTAAATGAGCCCCAGCATTTT. Drawing the rest from reference TRBV5-6 and TRBJ1-5, the complete variable domain is DAGVTQSPTHLIKTRGQQVTLRCSPKSGHDTVSWYQQALGQGPQFIFQYYEEEERQRGNFPDRFSGHQFPNYSSELNVNALLLGDSALYLCASSLGDRLNEPQHFGDGTRLSIL.